The clone carrying this T cell receptor beta chain was detected once. Its matching antigen is unknown. This specimen comes from a study of T-cell memory formation after mild COVID-19. 5'RACE primed at constant segments yielded TCR alpha and TCR beta cDNA libraries bearing sample barcodes and UMIs. TCRdb ran MiXCR on the 5' RACE reads and lists one entry per CDR3 protein. The sample shows some 120,000 distinct CDR3 sequences, 17% of them seen only once. The CDR3 length is 13 residues. Germline CDR1 reads SGHVS; CDR2 reads FQNEAQ. The germline V and J ends were trimmed by 5 bases and 2 bases, with 10 bases remaining between them. Study-wide findings and caveats: Cross-reactive memory appears to have joined, as suggested by some responding clones showing up in pre-infection memory. CD4/CD8 balance held among clones contracting day 15 to 85, and later expanders leaned CD4+.

Sequencing was done on a sample of PBMCs or a T cell subset sorted from them (not recorded which). The TCR sequence derives from a man aged 18 to 29 who had mild COVID-19 (a few samples of this study predate the infection). Cell type and time point are not known. This chain uses TRBV7-8 with TRBJ2-7, with no clear D. The CDR3 is CASSNRAPYEQYF. CDR3 nucleotides: TGTGCCAGCAGCAACCGGGCCCCCTACGAGCAGTACTTC.